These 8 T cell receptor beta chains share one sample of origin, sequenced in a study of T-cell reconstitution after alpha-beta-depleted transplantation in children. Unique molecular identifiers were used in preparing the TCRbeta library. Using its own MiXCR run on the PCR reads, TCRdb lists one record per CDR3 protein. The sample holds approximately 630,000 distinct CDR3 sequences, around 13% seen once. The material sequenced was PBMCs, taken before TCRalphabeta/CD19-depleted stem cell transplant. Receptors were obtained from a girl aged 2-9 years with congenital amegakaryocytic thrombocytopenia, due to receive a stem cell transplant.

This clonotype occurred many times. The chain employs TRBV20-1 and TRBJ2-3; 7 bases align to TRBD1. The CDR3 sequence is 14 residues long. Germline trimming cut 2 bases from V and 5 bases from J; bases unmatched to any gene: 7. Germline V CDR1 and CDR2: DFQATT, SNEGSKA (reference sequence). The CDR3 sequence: CSARSGNRGDTQYF. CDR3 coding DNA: TGCAGTGCTAGATCCGGGAACAGGGGAGATACGCAGTATTTT.

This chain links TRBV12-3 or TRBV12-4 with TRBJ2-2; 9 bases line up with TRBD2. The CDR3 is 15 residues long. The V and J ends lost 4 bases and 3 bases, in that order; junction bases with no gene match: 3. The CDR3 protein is CASSSSGMYTGELFF. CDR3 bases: TGTGCCAGCAGTTCTAGCGGGATGTACACCGGGGAGCTGTTTTTT.

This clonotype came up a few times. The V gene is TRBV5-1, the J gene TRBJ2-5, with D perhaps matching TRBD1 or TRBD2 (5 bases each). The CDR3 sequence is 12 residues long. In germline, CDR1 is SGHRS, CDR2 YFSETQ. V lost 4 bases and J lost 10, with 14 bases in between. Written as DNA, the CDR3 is TGCGCCAGCAGCCACGACAGAGAGGGCCAGTACTTC. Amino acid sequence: CASSHDREGQYF.

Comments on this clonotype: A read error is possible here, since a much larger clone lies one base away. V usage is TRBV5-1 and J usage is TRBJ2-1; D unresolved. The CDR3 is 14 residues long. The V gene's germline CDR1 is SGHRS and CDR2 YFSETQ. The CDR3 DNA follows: TGCGCCAGCAGCTTGTCGTGGAGTCACAATGAGCATTTCTTC. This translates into CASSLSWSHNEHFF.

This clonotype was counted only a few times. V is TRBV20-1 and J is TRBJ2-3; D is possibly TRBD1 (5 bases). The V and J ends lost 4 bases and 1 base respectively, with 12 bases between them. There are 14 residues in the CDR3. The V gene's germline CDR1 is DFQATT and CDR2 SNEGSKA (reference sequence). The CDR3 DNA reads TGCAGTGCTATTAGGGGCCCCGGCACAGATACGCAGTATTTT. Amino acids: CSAIRGPGTDTQYF.

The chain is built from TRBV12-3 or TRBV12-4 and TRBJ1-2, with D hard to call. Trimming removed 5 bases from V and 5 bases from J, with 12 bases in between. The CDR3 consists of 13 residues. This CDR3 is CASSPPDAYGYTF. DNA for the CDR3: TGTGCCAGCAGTCCTCCGGACGCATATGGCTACACCTTC.

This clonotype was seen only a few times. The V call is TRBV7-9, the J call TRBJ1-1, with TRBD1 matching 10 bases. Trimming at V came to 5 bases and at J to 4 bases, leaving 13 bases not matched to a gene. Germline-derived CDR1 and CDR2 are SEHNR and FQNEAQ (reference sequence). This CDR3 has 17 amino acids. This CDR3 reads CASSVTGTGVIRTEAFF. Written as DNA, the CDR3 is TGTGCCAGCAGCGTTACGGGGACAGGGGTGATTCGCACTGAAGCTTTCTTT.

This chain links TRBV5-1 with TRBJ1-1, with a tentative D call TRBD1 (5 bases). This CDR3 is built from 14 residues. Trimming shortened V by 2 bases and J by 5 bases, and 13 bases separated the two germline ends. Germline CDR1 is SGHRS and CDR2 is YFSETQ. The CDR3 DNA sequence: TGCGCCAGCAGCTTAGTTCAGGGTTGGACTGAAGCTTTCTTT. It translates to CASSLVQGWTEAFF.